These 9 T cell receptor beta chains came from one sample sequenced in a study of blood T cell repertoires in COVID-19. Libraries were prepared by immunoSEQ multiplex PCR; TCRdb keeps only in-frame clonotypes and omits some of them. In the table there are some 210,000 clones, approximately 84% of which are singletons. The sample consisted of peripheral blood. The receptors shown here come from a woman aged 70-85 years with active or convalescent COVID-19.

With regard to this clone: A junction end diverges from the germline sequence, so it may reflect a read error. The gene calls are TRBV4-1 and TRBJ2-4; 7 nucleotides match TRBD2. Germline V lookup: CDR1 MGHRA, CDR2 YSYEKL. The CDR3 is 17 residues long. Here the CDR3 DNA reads TGCGCCAGCAGCCAAGATGTTGTGGCGGGAGCCCAAAACATTCAGTACTTC. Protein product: CASSQDVVAGAQNIQYF.

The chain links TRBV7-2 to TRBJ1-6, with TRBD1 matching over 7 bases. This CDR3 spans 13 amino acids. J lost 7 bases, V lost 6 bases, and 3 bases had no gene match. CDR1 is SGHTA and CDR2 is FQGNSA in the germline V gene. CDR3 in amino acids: CASRGQSNSPLHF. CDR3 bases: TGTGCCAGCAGGGGACAGTCCAATTCACCCCTCCACTTT.

DNA for the CDR3: TGTGCCAGCAGCCAACGGAGTACTAACTATGGCTACACCTTC. It encodes CASSQRSTNYGYTF. The chain carries TRBV3-1 (or the pseudogene TRBV3-2) and TRBJ1-2; D unresolved. The CDR3 runs 14 residues. The germline V and J ends were trimmed by 2 bases and 0 bases, with 7 bases remaining between them. Germline CDR1 and CDR2: LGHDT and YNNKEL (reference sequence).

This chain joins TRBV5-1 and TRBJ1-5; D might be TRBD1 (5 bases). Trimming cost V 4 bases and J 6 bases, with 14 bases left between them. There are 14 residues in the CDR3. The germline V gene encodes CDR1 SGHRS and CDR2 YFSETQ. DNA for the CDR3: TGCGCCAGCAGCCGAGGACCCGGGGGTCAGCCCCAGCATTTT. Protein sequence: CASSRGPGGQPQHF.

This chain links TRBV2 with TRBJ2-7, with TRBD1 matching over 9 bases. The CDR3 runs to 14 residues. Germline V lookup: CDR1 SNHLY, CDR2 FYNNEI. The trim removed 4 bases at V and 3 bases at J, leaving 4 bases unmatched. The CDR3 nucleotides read TGTGCCAGCAGTGTGGCGGGACAGGGCTACGAGCAGTACTTC. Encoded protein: CASSVAGQGYEQYF.

CDR3 protein: CASSLWQGSYEQYF. The CDR3 region has the DNA TGTGCCAGCAGTTTATGGCAGGGGTCCTACGAGCAGTACTTC. V usage is TRBV28 and J usage is TRBJ2-7; perhaps TRBD1 as D (6 bases). This CDR3 comprises 14 residues. CDR1 MDHEN and CDR2 SYDVKM come from the germline V gene. The ends were cut back, 0 bases at V and 1 base at J, with 7 bases in the middle.

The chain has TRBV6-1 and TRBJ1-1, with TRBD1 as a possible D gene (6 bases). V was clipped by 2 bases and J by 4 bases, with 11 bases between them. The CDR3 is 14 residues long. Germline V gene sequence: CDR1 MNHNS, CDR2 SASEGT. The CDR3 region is CASSEYGGLTEAFF. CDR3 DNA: TGTGCCAGCAGTGAATACGGGGGGCTCACTGAAGCTTTCTTT.

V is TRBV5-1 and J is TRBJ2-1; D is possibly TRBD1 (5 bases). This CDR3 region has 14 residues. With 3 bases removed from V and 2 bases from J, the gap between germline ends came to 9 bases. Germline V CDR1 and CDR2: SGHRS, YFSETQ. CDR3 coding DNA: TGCGCCAGCAGCTCGACAGAGACCTACAATGAGCAGTTCTTC. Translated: CASSSTETYNEQFF. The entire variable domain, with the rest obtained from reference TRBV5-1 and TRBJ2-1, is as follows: KAGVTQTPRYLIKTRGQQVTLSCSPISGHRSVSWYQQTPGQGLQFLFEYFSETQRNKGNFPGRFSGRQFSNSRSEMNVSTLELGDSALYLCASSSTETYNEQFFGPGTRLTVL.

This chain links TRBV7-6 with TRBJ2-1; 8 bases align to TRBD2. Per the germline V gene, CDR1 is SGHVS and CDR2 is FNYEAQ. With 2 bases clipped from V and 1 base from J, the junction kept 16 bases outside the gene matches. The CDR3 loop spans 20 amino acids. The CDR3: CASSLRGEAGVLRSYNEQFF. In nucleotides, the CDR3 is TGTGCCAGCAGCTTAAGGGGGGAAGCGGGAGTCCTCAGGTCCTACAATGAGCAGTTCTTC. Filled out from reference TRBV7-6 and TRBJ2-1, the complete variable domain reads GAGVSQSPRYKVTKRGQDVALRCDPISGHVSLYWYRQALGQGPEFLTYFNYEAQQDKSGLPNDRFSAERPEGSISTLTIQRTEQRDSAMYRCASSLRGEAGVLRSYNEQFFGPGTRLTVL.